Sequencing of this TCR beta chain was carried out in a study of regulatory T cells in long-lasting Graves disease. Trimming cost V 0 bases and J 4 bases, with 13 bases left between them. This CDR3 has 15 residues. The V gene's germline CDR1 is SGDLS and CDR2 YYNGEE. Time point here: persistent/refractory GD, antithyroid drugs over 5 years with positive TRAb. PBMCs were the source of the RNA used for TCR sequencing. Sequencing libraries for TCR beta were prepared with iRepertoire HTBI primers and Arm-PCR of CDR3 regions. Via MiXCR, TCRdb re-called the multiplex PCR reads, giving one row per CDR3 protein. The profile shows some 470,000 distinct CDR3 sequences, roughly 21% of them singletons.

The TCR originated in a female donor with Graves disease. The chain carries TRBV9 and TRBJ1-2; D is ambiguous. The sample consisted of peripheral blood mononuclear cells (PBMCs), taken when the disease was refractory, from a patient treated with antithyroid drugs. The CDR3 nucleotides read TGTGCCAGCAGCGTAGGGTCACCCAACCTCTATGGCTACACCTTC. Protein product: CASSVGSPNLYGYTF.